This T cell receptor (beta chain) appears in the sequencing data of a study of radiotherapy plus CTLA-4 blockade in lung cancer. The overall study: Around 19% of enrolled patients responded objectively, and over 30% had disease control.

CTLA-4 blockade with ipilimumab, together with focal radiation, was given to patients with chemo-refractory metastatic non-small-cell lung cancer. TCRdb keeps only in-frame clones here, not all; method: immunoSEQ multiplex PCR. The data contain approximately 77,000 clones, more than 80% of them seen just once; the ten biggest clones take up approximately 0.79%. The receptor was derived from a human donor with non-small cell lung cancer who had stable disease on radiotherapy plus ipilimumab. The sample in question was peripheral blood, obtained from a patient treated with radiotherapy plus ipilimumab.

The CDR3 DNA reads TGCGCCAGCAGCGCCACTGGCTCTGGGGCCAACGTCCTGACTTTC. This sequence encodes CASSATGSGANVLTF. The V and J genes are TRBV5-1 and TRBJ2-6; D is undetermined. This CDR3 is 15 amino acids long. Deletions cut 4 bases from V and 0 bases from J, with 8 bases between. Germline CDR1 SGHRS, CDR2 YFSETQ.